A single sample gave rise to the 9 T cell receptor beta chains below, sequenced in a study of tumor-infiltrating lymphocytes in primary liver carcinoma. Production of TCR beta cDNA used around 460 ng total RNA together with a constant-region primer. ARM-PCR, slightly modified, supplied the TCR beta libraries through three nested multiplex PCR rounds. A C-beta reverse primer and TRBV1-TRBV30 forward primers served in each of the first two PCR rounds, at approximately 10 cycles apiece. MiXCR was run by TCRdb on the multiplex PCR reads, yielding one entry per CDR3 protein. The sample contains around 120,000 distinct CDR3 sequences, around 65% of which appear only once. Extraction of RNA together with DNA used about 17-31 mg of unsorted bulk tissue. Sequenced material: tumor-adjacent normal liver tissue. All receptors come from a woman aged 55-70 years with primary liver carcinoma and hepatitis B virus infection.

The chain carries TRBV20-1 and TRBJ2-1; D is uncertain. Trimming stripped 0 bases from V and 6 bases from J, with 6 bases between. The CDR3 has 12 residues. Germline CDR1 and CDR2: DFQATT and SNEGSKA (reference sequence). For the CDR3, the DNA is TGCAGTGCTAGAGACTGGTTCAATGAGCAGTTCTTC. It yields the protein CSARDWFNEQFF.

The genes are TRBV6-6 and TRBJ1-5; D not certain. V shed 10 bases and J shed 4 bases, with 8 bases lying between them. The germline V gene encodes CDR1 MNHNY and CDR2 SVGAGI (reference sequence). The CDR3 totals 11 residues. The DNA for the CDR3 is TGTGCCAACGATCAGAATCAGCCCCAGCATTTT. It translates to CANDQNQPQHF.

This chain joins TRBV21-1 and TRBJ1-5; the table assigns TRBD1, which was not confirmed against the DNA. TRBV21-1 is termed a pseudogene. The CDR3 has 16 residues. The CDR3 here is CASTHRTGFGNRPQHF. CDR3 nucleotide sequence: TGTGCTAGCACCCACCGGACAGGGTTTGGCAATCGGCCCCAGCATTTT.

As DNA, the CDR3 is TGTGCCATCACTACGACTAGAGTGAGCTCAGATACGCAGTATTTT. Protein sequence: CAITTTRVSSDTQYF. The chain joins TRBV10-3 to TRBJ2-3, with D perhaps matching TRBD2 (6 bases). The CDR3 is made up of 15 amino acids. Trimming left V 7 bases short and J 4 bases short, with 18 bases between. The germline V gene has CDR1 ENHRY and CDR2 SYGVKD.

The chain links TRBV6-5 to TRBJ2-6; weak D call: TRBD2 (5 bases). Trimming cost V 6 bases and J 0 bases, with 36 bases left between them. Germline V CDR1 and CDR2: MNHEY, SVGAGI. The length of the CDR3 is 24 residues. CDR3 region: CASRPHPLSGYFPPSISGANVLTF. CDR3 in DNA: TGTGCCAGCAGACCCCACCCCCTATCGGGATACTTTCCCCCTTCCATCTCTGGGGCCAACGTCCTGACTTTC.

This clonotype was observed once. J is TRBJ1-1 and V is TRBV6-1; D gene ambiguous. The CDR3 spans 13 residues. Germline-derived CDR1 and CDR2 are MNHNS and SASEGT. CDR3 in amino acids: CVNSFPGGEAAFF. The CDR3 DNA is TGTGTCAACAGTTTTCCCGGTGGGGAGGCAGCTTTCTTT.

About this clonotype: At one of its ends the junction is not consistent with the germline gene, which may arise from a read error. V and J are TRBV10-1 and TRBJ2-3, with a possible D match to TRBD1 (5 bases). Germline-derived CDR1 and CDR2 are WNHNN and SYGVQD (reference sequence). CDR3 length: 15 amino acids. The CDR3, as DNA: TGCGCCAACAGTGTAGGGGTACAGGATCGGGATACGCAGTATTTT. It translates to CANSVGVQDRDTQYF.

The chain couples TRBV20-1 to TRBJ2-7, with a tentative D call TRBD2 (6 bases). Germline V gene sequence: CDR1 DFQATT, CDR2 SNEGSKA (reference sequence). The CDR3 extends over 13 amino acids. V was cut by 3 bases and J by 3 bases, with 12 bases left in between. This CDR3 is CSASPGLFYEQYF. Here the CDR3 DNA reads TGCAGTGCTAGTCCCGGACTATTCTACGAGCAGTACTTC.

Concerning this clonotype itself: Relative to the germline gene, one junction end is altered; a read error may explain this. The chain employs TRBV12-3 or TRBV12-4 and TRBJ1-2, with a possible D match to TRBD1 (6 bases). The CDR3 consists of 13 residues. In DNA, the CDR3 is TGTGCCAGCACTACTGACAGGAACCATGGCTATACCTTC. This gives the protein CASTTDRNHGYTF.